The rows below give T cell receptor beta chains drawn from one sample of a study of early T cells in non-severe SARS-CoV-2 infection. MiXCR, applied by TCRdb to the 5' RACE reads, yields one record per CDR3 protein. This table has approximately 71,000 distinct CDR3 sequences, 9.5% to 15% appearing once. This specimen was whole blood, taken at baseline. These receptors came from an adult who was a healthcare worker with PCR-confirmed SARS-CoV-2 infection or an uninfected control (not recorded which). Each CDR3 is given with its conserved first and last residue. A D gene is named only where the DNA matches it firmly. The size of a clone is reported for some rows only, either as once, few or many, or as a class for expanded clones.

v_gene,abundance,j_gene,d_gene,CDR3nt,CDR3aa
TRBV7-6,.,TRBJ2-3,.,TGTGCCAGCAGCTTCACAAGGACAGATACGCAGTATTTT,CASSFTRTDTQYF
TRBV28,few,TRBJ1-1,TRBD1,TGTGCCAGCAGTCTCGGGACAGGGGGCTTGAACACTGAAGCTTTCTTT,CASSLGTGGLNTEAFF
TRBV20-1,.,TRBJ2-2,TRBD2,TGCAGTGCTAGAGGGTTCGGGGGGACCGGGGAGCTGTTTTTT,CSARGFGGTGELFF
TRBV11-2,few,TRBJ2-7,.,TGTGCCAGCAGCTTAGGAGTCTCTTACGAGCAGTACTTC,CASSLGVSYEQYF
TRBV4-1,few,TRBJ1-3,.,TGCGCCAGCAGCCAAGTGGCAAACTCTGGAAACACCATATATTTT,CASSQVANSGNTIYF
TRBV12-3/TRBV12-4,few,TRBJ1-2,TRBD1,TGTGCCAGCAGTCCCTTTCCAGGGGGACTTAACTATGGCTACACCTTC,CASSPFPGGLNYGYTF
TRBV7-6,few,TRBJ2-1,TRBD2,TGTGCCAGCAGCTCCACCGAAGCGGGGGCCTTCTACAATGAGCAGTTCTTC,CASSSTEAGAFYNEQFF
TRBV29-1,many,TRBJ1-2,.,TGCAGCGTTGCGGGGGAGCGGGCTAACTATGGCTACACCTTC,CSVAGERANYGYTF
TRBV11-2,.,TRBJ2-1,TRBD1,TGTGCCAGCAGCTTGGGACAGGGGTTTGCCAATGAGCAGTTCTTC,CASSLGQGFANEQFF
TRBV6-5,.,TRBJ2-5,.,TGTGCCAGCAGAGCTTGGTACCAAGAGACCCAGTACTTC,CASRAWYQETQYF
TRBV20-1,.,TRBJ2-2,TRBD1,TGCAGTGCTAGGCCCCTTGGGACAGGGGGCCCCGGGGAGCTGTTTTTT,CSARPLGTGGPGELFF
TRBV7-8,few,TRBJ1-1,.,TGTGCCAGCAGCTTAGCCGGGGAGGTCAACACTGAAGCTTTCTTT,CASSLAGEVNTEAFF
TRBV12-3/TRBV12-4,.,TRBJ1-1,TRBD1,TGTGCCAGCAGTTTAATTCGGGGACAGGACATGAACACTGAAGCTTTCTTT,CASSLIRGQDMNTEAFF
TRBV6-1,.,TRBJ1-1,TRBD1,TGTGCCAGCAGAAAGGGGGCACTTCTGAACACTGAAGCTTTCTTT,CASRKGALLNTEAFF
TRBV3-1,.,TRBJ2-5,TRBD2,TGTGCCAGCAGCCACGGACTAGCGGGGGGGCAAGAGACCCAGTACTTC,CASSHGLAGGQETQYF
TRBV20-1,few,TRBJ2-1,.,TGCAGTGCCAGAGATGAATACAATGAGCAGTTCTTC,CSARDEYNEQFF
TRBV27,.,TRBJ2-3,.,TGTGCCAGCAGCCTTATTGTATCCGGGATTCTTCCATATACGCAGTATTTT,CASSLIVSGILPYTQYF
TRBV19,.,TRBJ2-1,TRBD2,TGTGCCAGTACGAGCCTAGCGGGGGGTCTGAGCTCCTACAATGAGCAGTTCTTC,CASTSLAGGLSSYNEQFF
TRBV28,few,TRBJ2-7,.,TGTGCCAGCAGCGGGGGCCCCTACGAGCAGTACTTC,CASSGGPYEQYF
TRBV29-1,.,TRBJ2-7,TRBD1,TGCAGCGTTGAAACAGGGGGCTTGGGCGAGCAGTACTTC,CSVETGGLGEQYF